These 5 T cell receptor beta chains were all obtained from the same sample, sequenced in a study of blood T cell repertoires in COVID-19. Only in-frame clones appear in the TCRdb table, and some are missing; sequencing was by immunoSEQ multiplex PCR. Counted here are approximately 390,000 clones, around 90% occurring once; the ten biggest clones make up roughly 2%. The specimen sequenced was PBMCs or T cells enriched from blood (not recorded which). The receptors were sampled from a middle-aged woman with acute COVID-19.

The genes are TRBV19 and TRBJ1-5; D possibly corresponds to TRBD1 (6 bases). V shed 6 bases and J shed 5 bases, with 11 bases lying between them. Germline CDR1 reads LNHDA; CDR2 reads SQIVND (reference sequence). CDR3 length: 13 residues. This CDR3 reads CASSRGFDQPQHF. CDR3 sequence (DNA): TGTGCCAGTAGCAGGGGATTCGATCAGCCCCAGCATTTT.

This rearrangement joins TRBV9 to TRBJ2-7, with TRBD1 matching over 7 bases. V shed 9 bases and J 0 bases; nucleotides not matched to a gene: 21. This CDR3 contains 18 residues. Germline-derived CDR1 and CDR2 are SGDLS and YYNGEE. The CDR3 spells CATNPERMTGSSSYEQYF. CDR3 nucleotides: TGTGCCACCAACCCCGAGAGAATGACAGGGTCGAGCTCCTACGAGCAGTACTTC.

This chain links TRBV6-5 with TRBJ2-7; the D gene is possibly TRBD1 (6 bases). V was cut by 2 bases and J by 3 bases, with 11 bases left in between. The CDR3 loop spans 14 amino acids. The germline gives CDR1 MNHEY, CDR2 SVGAGI. CDR3 protein: CASSYLQGRYEQYF. CDR3 sequence (DNA): TGTGCCAGCAGTTACCTTCAGGGGCGCTACGAGCAGTACTTC.

This chain links TRBV19 with TRBJ1-5; D is perhaps TRBD1 (6 bases). V dropped 5 bases and J dropped 8 bases, with 16 bases sitting between them. CDR3 length equals 14 residues. CDR1 LNHDA and CDR2 SQIVND come from the germline V gene (reference sequence). The CDR3 loop reads CASSVNRDGKPQHF. The CDR3 DNA is TGTGCCAGTAGTGTTAACAGGGACGGGAAGCCCCAGCATTTT.

The chain uses TRBV7-8 and TRBJ1-2; tentatively, D is TRBD1 (6 bases). The V gene lost 1 base and the J gene lost 4 bases, with 13 bases spanning the gap. This CDR3 is built from 15 residues. The germline CDR1 and CDR2 sequences are SGHVS and FQNEAQ. CDR3: CASSLDKGVSYGYTF. For the CDR3, the DNA is TGTGCCAGCAGCTTAGATAAGGGGGTGAGCTATGGCTACACCTTC.